The present T cell receptor beta chain was sequenced within a study of cytomegalovirus exposure and HLA in healthy donors. General study findings and limits: TRBV6-2, TRBV6-3 and some other V segments were unresolvable in 87-base-pair reads.

In regard to this clone: Its matching antigen is unknown.

Germline CDR1 and CDR2: MDHEN and SYDVKM. CDR3 size: 16 residues. V lost 6 bases and J lost 4; bases outside the gene matches: 8. 60 Vbeta and 13 Jbeta primers were used in PCR. The assay was immunoSEQ multiplex PCR, and TCRdb's table has in-frame clones only and misses some. The sample has over 95,000 clones, around 77% seen once. This chain connects TRBV28 to TRBJ2-1; 11 positions agree with TRBD2. Sequenced: PBMCs. The TCR originated in a man between 35 and 55 years old in good health and CMV-seronegative. CDR3 sequence (DNA): TGTGCCAGCAGCCTGACTAGCGGGACTCTTTACAATGAGCAGTTCTTC. Residues: CASSLTSGTLYNEQFF.